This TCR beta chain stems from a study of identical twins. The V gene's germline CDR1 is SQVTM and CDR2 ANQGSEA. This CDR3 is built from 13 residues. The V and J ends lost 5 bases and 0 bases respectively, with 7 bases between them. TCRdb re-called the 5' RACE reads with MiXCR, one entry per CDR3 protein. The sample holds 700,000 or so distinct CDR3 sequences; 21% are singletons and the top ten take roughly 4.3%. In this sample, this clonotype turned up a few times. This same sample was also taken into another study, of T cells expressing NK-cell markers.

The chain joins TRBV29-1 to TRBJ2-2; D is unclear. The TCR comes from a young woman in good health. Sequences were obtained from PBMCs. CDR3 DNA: TGCAGCGTTCTGAGAGCGAACACCGGGGAGCTGTTTTTT. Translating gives CSVLRANTGELFF.